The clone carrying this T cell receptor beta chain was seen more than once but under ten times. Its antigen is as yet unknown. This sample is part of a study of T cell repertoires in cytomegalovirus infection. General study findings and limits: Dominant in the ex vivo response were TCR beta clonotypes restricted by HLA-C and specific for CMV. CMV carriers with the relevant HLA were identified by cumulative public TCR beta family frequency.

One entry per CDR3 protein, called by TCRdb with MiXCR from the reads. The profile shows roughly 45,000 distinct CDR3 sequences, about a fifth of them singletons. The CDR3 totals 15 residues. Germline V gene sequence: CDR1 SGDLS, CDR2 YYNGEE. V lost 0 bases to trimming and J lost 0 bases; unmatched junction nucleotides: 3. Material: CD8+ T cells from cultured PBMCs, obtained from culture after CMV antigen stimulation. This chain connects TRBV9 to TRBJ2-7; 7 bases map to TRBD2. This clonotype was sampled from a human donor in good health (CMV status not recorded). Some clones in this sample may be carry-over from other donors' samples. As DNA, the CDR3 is TGTGCCAGCAGCGTAGGGTCGGGAGGCTCCTACGAGCAGTACTTC. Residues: CASSVGSGGSYEQYF.